This T cell receptor beta chain emerged from a study of cytotoxic CD8 clonotypes in ibrutinib-treated CLL. The study, taken as a whole, reports: Under therapy, public clonotypes either contracted or stayed stable, and they were uncommon. Having risen at ibrutinib response, clonality had fallen back toward baseline by progression.

V shed 6 bases and J 4 bases; nucleotides not matched to a gene: 13. CDR1 is MDHEN, CDR2 SYDVKM, per germline. CDR3 length equals 16 residues. PBMCs that had been cryopreserved were the source of approximately 2 micrograms of genomic DNA for TCR beta libraries. TCRdb's table, derived via immunoSEQ multiplex PCR, lists solely in-frame clones and lacks some. The data show some 140,000 clones, 84% seen once. For this clone: What it binds is not known.

The source material was PBMCs, sampled after 24 months of ibrutinib treatment. This TCR was sampled from a human donor with chronic lymphocytic leukemia. V gene TRBV28 combines with J gene TRBJ2-7, with TRBD1 matching 9 bases. For the CDR3, the DNA is TGTGCCAGCAGCCCTGCCCCCGGGACAGGGAATTACGAGCAGTACTTC. Amino acid sequence: CASSPAPGTGNYEQYF. Full variable domain (rest looked up from reference TRBV28 and TRBJ2-7): DVKVTQSSRYLVKRTGEKVFLECVQDMDHENMFWYRQDPGLGLRLIYFSYDVKMKEKGDIPEGYSVSREKKERFSLILESASTNQTSMYLCASSPAPGTGNYEQYFGPGTRLTVT.